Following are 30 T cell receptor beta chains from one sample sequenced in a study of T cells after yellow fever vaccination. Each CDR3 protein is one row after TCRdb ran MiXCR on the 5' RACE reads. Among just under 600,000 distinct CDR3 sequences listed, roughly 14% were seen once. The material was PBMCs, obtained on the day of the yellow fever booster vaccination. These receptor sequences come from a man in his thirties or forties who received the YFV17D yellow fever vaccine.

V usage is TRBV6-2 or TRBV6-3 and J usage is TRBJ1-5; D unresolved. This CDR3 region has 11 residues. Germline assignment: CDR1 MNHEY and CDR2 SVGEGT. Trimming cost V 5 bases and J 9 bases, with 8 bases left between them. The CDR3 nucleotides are TGTGCCAGCAGTGACTGGGGGCCCCAGCATTTT. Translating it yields CASSDWGPQHF.

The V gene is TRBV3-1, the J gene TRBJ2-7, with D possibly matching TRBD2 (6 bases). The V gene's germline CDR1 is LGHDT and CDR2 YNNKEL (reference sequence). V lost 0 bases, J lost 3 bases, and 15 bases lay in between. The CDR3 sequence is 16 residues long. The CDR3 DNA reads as TGTGCCAGCAGCCAAGAAACCGTAGCGGAACTCTACGAGCAGTACTTC. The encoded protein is CASSQETVAELYEQYF.

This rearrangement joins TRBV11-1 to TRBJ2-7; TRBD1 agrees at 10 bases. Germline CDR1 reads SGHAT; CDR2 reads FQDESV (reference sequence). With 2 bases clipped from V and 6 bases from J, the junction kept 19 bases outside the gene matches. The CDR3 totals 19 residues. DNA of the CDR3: TGTGCCAGCAGCTTACCATTACTAGGACAGGGGGGTTCTCGAGGCGAGCAGTACTTC. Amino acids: CASSLPLLGQGGSRGEQYF.

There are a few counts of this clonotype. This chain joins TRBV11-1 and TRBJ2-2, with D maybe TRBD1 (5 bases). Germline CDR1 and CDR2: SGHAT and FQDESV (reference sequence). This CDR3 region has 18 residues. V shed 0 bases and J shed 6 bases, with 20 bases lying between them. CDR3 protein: CASSLARGSRQTAGELFF. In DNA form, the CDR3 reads TGTGCCAGCAGCTTAGCGCGTGGTTCCCGACAGACCGCCGGGGAGCTGTTTTTT.

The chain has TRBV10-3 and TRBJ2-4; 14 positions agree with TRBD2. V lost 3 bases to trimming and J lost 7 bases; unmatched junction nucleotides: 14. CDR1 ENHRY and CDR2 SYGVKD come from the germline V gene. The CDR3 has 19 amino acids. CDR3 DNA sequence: TGTGCCATCAGTGACCCTCGGGGGACTAGCGGGAGAAGCGGGAACATTCAGTACTTC. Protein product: CAISDPRGTSGRSGNIQYF.

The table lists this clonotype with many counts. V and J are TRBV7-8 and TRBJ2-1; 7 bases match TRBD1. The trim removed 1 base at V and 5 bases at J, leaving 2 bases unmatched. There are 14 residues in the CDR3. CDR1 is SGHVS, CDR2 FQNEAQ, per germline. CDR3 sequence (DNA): TGTGCCAGCAGCTTAGGGCAGGGGGACAATGAGCAGTTCTTC. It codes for CASSLGQGDNEQFF.

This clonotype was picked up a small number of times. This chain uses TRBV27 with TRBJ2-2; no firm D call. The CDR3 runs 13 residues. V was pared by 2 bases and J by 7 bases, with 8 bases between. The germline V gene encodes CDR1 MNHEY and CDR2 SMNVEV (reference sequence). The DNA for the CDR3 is TGTGCCAGCAGTTTAAATTATGGCGGGGAGCTGTTTTTT. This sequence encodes CASSLNYGGELFF.

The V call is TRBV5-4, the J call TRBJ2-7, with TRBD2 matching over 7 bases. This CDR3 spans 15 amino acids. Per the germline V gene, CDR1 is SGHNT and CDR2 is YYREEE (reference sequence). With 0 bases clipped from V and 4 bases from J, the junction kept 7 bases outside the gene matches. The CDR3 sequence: CASSLVGGSGYEQYF. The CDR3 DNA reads TGTGCCAGCAGCTTGGTTGGCGGGAGTGGTTACGAGCAGTACTTC.

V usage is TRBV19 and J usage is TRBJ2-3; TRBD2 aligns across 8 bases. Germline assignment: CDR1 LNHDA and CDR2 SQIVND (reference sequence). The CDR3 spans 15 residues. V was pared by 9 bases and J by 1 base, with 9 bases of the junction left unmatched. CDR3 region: CASSPPSGRTDTQYF. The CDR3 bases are TGTGCCAGCTCCCCCCCTAGCGGGCGCACAGATACGCAGTATTTT.

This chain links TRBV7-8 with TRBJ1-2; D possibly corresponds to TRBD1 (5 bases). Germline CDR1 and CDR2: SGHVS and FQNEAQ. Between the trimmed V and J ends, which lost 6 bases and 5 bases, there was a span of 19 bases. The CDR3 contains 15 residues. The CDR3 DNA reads TGTGCCAGCAGTCTTAATCGGGGGACCCTTTATGGCTACACCTTC. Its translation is CASSLNRGTLYGYTF.

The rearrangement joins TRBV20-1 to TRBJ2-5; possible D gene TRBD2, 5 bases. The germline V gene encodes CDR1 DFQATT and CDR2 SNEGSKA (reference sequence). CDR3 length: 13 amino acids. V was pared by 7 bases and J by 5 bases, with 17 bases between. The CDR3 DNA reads TGCAGTGTTTCAGCCCAGCGGTGGGAGACCCAGTACTTC. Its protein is CSVSAQRWETQYF.

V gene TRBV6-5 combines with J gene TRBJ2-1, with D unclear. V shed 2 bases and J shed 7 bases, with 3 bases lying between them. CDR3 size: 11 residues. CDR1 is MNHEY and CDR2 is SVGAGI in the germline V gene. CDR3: CASSYQNEQFF. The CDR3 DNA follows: TGTGCCAGCAGTTACCAGAATGAGCAGTTCTTC.

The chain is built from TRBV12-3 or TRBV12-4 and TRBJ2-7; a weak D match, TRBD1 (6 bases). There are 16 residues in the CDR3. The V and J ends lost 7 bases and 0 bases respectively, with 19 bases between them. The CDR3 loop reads CASTIWGPGHSYEQYF. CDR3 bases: TGTGCCAGCACCATCTGGGGGCCAGGGCACTCCTACGAGCAGTACTTC.

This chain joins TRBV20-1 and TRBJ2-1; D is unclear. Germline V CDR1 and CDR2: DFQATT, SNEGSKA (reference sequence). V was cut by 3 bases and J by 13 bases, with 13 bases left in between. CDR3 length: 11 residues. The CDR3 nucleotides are TGCAGTGCTAGTCCCCACGCCGTTCAGTTCTTC. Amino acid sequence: CSASPHAVQFF.

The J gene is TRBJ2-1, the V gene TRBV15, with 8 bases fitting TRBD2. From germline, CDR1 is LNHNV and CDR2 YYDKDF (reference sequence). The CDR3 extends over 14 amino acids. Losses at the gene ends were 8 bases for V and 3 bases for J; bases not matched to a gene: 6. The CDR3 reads CATHSGAGYNEQFF. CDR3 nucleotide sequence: TGTGCCACCCATAGCGGGGCGGGCTACAATGAGCAGTTCTTC.

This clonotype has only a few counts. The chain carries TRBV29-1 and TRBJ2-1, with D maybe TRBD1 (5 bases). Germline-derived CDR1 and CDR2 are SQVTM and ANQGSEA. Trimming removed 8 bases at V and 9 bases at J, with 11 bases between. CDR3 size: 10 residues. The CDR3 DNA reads TGCAGCACAGACAGCGCTGAGCAGTTCTTC. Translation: CSTDSAEQFF.

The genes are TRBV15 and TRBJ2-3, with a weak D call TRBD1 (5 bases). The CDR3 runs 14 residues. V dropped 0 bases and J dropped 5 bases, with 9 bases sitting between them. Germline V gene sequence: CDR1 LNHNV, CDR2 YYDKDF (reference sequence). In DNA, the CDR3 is TGTGCCACCAGCAGAGAGGGGCCCATAGATACGCAGTATTTT. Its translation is CATSREGPIDTQYF.

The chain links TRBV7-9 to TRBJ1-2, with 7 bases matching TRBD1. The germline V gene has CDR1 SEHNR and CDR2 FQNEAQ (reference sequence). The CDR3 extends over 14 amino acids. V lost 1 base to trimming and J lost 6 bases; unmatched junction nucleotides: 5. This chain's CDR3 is CASSLVDRADGYTF. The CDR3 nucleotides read TGTGCCAGCAGCTTAGTCGACAGGGCTGATGGCTACACCTTC.

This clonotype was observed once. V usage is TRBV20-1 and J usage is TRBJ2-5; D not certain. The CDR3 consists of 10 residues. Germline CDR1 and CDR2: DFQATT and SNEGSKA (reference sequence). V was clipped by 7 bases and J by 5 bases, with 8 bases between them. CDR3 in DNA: TGCAGTGTTAGGGCGGAGACCCAGTACTTC. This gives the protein CSVRAETQYF.

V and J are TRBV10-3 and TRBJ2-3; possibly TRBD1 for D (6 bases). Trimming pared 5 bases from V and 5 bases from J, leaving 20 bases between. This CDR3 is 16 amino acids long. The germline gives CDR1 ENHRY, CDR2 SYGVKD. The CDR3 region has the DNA TGTGCCATCAGTCGCCTGGACAGATCAATCGGAGATACGCAGTATTTT. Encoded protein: CAISRLDRSIGDTQYF.

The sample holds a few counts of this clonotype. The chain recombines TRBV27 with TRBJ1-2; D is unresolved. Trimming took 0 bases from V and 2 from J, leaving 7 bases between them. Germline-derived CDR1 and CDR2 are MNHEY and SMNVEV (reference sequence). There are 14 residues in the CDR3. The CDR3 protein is CASSLSSMNYGYTF. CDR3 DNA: TGTGCCAGCAGTTTATCCTCAATGAACTATGGCTACACCTTC.

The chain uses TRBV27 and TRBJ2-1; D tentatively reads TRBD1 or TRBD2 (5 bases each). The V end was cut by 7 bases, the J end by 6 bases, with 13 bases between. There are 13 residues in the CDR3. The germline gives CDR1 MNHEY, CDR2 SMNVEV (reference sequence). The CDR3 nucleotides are TGTGCCAGCAAAACCACCGGGACCAATGAGCAGTTCTTC. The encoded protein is CASKTTGTNEQFF.

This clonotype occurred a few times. As DNA, the CDR3 is TGCGCCAGCAGCCAAGCCCCTAACTATGGCTACACCTTC. Translated: CASSQAPNYGYTF. The rearrangement uses TRBV4-3 and TRBJ1-2, with no clear D. Trimming took 1 base from V and 0 from J, leaving 3 bases between them. Per the germline V gene, CDR1 is LGHNA and CDR2 is YSLEER. This CDR3 contains 13 residues.

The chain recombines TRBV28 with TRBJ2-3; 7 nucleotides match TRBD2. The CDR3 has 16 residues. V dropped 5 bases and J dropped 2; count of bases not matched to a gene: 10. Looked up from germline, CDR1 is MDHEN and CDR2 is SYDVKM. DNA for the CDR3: TGTGCCAGCAGTACCCCTAGCGGAGGGGACACAGATACGCAGTATTTT. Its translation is CASSTPSGGDTDTQYF.

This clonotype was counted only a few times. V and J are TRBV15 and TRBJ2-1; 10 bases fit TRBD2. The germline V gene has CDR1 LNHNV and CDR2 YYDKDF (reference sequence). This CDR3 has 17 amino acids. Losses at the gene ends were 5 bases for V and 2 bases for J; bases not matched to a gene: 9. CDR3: CATSGLTSGHTYNEQFF. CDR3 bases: TGTGCCACCAGCGGACTGACTAGCGGGCATACCTACAATGAGCAGTTCTTC.

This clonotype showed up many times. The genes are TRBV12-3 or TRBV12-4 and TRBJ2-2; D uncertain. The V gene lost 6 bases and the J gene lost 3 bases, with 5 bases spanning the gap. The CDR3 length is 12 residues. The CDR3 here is CASSRDTGELFF. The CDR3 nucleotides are TGTGCCAGCAGCCGGGACACCGGGGAGCTGTTTTTT.

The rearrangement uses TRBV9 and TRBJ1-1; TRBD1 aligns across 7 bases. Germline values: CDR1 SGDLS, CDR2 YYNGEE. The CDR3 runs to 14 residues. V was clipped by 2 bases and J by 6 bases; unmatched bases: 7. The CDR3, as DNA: TGTGCCAGCAGCGTGGACTACACAGGGGCTGAAGCTTTCTTT. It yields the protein CASSVDYTGAEAFF.

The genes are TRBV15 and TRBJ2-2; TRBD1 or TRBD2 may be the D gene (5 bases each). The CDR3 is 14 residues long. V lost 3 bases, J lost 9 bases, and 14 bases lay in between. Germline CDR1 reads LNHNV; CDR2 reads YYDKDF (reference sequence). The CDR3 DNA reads TGTGCCACCAGCAGGCGACAGACTACCTGGGAGCTGTTTTTT. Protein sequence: CATSRRQTTWELFF.

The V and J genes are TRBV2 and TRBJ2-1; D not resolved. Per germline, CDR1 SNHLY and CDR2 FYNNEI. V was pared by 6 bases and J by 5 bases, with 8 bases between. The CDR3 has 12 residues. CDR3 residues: CASSHENNEQFF. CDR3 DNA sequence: TGTGCCAGCAGCCACGAGAACAATGAGCAGTTCTTC.

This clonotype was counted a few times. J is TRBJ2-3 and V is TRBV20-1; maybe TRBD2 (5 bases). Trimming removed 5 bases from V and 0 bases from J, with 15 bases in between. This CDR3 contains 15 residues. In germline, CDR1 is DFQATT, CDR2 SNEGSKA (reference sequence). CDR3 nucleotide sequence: TGCAGTGCTTCCGGGATCCAAATGAGCACAGATACGCAGTATTTT. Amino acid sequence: CSASGIQMSTDTQYF.